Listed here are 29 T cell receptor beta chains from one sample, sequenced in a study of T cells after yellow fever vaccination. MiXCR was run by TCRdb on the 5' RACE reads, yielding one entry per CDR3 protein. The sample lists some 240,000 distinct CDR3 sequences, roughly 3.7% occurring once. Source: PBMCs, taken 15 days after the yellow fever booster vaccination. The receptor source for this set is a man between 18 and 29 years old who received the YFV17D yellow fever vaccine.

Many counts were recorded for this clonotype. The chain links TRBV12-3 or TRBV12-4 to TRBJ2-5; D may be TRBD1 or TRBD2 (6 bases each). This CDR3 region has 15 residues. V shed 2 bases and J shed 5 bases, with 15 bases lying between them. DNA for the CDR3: TGTGCCAGCAGTTTAAGCTCCGGGGGCGGGGAGACCCAGTACTTC. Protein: CASSLSSGGGETQYF.

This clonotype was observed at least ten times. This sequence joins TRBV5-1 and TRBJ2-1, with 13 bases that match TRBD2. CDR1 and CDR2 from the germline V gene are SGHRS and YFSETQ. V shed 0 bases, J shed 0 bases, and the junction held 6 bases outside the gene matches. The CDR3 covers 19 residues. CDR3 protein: CASSLVPLAGGSSYNEQFF. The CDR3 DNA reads TGCGCCAGCAGCTTGGTCCCACTAGCGGGGGGGAGCTCCTACAATGAGCAGTTCTTC.

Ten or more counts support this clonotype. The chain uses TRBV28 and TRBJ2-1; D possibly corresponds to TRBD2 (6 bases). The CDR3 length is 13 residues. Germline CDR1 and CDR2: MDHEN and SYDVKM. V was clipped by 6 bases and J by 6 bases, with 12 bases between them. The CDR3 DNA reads TGTGCCAGCAGGATGGGACTCCTCAATGAGCAGTTCTTC. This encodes CASRMGLLNEQFF.

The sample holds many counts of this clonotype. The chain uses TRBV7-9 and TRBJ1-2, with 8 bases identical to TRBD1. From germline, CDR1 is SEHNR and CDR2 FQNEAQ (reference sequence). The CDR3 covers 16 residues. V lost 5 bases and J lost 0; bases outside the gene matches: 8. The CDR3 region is CASSLSGQATNYGYTF. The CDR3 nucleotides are TGTGCCAGCAGCCTCTCGGGACAGGCGACTAACTATGGCTACACCTTC.

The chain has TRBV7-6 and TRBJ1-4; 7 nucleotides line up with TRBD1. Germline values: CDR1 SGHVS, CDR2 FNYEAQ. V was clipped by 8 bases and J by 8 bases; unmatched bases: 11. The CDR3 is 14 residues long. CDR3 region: CASATGTVKEKLFF. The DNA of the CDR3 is TGTGCCAGCGCAACCGGGACAGTTAAGGAAAAACTGTTTTTT.

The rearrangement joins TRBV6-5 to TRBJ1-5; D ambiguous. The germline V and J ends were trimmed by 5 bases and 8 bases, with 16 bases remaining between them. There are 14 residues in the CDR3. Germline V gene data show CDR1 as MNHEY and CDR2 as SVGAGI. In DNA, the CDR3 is TGTGCCAGCAGTAAGGACGTTCGCCTCGAGCCCCAGCATTTT. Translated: CASSKDVRLEPQHF.

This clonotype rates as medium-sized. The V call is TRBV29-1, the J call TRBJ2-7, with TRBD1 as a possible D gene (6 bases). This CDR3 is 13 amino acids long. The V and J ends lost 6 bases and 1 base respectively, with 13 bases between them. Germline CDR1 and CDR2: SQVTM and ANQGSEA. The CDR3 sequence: CSVYTGSSYEQYF. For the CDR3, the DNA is TGCAGCGTATATACAGGGTCATCCTACGAGCAGTACTTC.

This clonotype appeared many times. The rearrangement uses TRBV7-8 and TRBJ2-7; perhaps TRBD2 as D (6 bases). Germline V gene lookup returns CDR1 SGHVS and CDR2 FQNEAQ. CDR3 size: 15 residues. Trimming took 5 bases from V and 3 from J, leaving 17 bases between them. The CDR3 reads CASSPLLARRYEQYF. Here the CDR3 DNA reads TGTGCCAGCAGCCCATTACTAGCTAGGCGCTACGAGCAGTACTTC.

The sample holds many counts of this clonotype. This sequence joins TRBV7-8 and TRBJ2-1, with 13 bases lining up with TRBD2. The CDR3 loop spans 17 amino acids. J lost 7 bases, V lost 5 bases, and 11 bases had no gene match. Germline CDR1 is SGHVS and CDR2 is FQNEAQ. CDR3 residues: CASSPLTTSGGGNEQFF. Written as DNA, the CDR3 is TGTGCCAGCAGCCCACTCACCACTAGCGGGGGGGGAAATGAGCAGTTCTTC.

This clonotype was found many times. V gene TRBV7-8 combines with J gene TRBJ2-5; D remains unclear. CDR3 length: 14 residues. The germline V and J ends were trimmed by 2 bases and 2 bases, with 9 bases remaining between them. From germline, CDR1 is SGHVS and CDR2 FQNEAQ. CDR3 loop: CASSLNRYQETQYF. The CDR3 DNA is TGTGCCAGCAGCTTAAACCGGTATCAAGAGACCCAGTACTTC.

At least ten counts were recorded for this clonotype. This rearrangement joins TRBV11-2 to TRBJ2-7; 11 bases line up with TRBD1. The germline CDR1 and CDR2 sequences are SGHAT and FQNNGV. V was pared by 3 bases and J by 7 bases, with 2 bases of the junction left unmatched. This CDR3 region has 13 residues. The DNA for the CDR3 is TGTGCCAGCAGCTTGGACAGGGGGCGAGAGCAGTACGTC. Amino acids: CASSLDRGREQYV.

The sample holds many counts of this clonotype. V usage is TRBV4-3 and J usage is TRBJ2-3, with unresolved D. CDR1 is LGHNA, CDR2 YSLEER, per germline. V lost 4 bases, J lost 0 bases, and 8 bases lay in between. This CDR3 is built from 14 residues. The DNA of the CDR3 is TGCGCCAGCAGCCGTGGGGTGAGCACAGATACGCAGTATTTT. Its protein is CASSRGVSTDTQYF.

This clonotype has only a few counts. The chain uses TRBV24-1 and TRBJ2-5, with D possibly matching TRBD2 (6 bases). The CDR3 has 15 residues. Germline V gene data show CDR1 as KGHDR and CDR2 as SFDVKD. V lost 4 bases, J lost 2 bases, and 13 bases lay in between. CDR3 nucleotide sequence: TGTGCCACCAGTGACCCGGGGGTCCCTCAAGAGACCCAGTACTTC. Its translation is CATSDPGVPQETQYF.

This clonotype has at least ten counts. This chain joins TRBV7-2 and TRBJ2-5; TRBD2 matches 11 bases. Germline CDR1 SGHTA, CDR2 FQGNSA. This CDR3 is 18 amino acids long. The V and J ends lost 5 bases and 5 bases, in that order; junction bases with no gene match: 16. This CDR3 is CASSPKGVSGGAYETQYF. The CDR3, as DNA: TGTGCCAGCAGCCCCAAAGGAGTTAGCGGGGGGGCCTACGAGACCCAGTACTTC.

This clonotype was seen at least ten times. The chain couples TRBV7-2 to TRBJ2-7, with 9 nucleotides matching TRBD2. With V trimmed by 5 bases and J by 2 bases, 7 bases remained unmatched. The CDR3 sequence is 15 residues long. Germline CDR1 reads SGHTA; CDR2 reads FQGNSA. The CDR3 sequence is CASSKGLAVAYEQYV. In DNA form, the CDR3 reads TGTGCCAGCAGCAAGGGACTAGCTGTGGCCTACGAGCAGTACGTC.

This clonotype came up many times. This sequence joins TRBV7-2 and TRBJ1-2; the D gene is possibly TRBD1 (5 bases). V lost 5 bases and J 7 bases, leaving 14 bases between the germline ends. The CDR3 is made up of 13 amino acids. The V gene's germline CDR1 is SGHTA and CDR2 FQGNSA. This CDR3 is CASSPRQSTGYTF. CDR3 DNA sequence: TGTGCCAGCAGCCCTCGACAGTCAACTGGCTACACCTTC.

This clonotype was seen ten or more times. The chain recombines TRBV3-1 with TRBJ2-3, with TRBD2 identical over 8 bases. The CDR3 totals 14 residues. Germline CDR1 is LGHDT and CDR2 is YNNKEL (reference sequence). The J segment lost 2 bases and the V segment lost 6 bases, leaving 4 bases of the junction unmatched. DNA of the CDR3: TGTGCCAGCAGGTGGCGGGGGGCCACAGATACGCAGTATTTT. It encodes CASRWRGATDTQYF.

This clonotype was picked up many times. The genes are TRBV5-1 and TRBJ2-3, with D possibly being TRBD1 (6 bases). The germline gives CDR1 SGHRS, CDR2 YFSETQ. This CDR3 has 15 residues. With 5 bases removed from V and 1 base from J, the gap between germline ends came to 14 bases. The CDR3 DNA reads TGCGCCAGCAGTCGCTCAGGGGTCGGCACAGATACGCAGTATTTT. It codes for CASSRSGVGTDTQYF.

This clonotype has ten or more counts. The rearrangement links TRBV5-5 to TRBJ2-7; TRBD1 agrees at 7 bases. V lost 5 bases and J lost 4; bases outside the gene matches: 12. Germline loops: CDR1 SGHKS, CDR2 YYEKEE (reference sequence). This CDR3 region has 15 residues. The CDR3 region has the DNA TGTGCCAGCAGATCTTCCGGGACAGATATGTACGAGCAGTACGTC. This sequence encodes CASRSSGTDMYEQYV.

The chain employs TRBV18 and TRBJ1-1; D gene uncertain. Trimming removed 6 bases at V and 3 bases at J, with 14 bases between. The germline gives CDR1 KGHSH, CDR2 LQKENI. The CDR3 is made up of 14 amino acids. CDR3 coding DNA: TGTGCCAGCTCCCCCCAACCCCGGGACACTGAAGCTTTCTTT. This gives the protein CASSPQPRDTEAFF.

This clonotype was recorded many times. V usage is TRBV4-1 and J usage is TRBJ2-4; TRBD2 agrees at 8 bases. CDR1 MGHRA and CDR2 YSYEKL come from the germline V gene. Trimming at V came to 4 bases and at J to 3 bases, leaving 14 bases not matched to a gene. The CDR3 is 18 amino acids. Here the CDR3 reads CASSRLESGGRDKNIQYF. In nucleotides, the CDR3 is TGCGCCAGCAGCCGATTAGAAAGCGGGGGAAGAGACAAAAACATTCAGTACTTC.

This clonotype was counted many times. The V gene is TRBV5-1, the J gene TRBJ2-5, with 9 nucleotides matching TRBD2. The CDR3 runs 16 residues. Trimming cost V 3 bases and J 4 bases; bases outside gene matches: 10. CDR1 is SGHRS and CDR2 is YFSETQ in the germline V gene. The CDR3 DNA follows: TGCGCCAGCAGCTCACGTACCGGGACTAGCCCAGAGACCCAGTACTTC. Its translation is CASSSRTGTSPETQYF.

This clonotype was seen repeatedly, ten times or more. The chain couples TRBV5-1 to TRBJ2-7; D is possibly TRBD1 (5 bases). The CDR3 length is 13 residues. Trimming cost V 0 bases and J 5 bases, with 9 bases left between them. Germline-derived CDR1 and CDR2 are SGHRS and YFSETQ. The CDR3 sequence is CASSLAGLHEQYF. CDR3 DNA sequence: TGCGCCAGCAGCTTGGCAGGGCTGCACGAGCAGTACTTC.

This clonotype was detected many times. CDR3 in DNA: TGTGCCAGCAGCTCAACGCCTAGCTCTGGAAACACCATATATTTT. This encodes CASSSTPSSGNTIYF. The chain links TRBV7-6 to TRBJ1-3, with D hard to call. The CDR3 contains 15 residues. Germline V lookup: CDR1 SGHVS, CDR2 FNYEAQ. Trimming shortened V by 4 bases and J by 0 bases, and 10 bases separated the two germline ends.

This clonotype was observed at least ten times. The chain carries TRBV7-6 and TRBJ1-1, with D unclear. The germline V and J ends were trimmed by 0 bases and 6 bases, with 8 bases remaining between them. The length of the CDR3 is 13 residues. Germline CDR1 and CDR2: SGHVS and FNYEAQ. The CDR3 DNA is TGTGCCAGCAGCTTAGCGCGAGGTGCTGAAGCTTTCTTT. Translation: CASSLARGAEAFF. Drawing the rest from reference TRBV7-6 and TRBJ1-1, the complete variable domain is GAGVSQSPRYKVTKRGQDVALRCDPISGHVSLYWYRQALGQGPEFLTYFNYEAQQDKSGLPNDRFSAERPEGSISTLTIQRTEQRDSAMYRCASSLARGAEAFFGQGTRLTVV.

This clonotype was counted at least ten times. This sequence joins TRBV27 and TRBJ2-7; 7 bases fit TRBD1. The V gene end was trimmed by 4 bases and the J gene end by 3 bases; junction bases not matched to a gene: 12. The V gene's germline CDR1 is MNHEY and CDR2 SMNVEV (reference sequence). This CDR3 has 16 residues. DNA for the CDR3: TGTGCCAGCAGTTCCGCCTCGGGACAGAGGGTCTACGAGCAGTACTTC. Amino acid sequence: CASSSASGQRVYEQYF.

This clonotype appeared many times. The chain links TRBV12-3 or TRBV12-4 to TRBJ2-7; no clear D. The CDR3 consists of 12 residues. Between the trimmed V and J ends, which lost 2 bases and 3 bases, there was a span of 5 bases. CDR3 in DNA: TGTGCCAGCAGTTTATATGGCTACGAGCAGTACGTC. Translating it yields CASSLYGYEQYV.

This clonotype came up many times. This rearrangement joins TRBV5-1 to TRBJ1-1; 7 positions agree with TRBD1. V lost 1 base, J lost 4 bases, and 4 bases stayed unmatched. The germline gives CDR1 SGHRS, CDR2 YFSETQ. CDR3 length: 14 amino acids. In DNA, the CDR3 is TGCGCCAGCAGCTTGAAGGGGGCGGCCACTGAAGCTTTCTTT. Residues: CASSLKGAATEAFF.

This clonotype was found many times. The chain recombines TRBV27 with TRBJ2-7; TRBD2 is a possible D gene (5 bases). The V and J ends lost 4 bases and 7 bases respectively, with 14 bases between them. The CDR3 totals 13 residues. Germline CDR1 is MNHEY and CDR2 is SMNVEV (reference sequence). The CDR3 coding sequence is TGTGCCAGCAGTTGGAAGGCTGGCGGGGAGCAGTACGTC. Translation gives CASSWKAGGEQYV.